A selection of T cell receptor beta chains follows, all from one sample in a study of response to subunit inactivated influenza vaccine. TCRdb analysed the RT-PCR reads with MiXCR anew, one entry per CDR3 protein. The data contain hundreds of thousands of distinct CDR3 sequences, approximately 17% of them singletons. The sequencing here drew on PBMCs from blood, taken around 5 days after vaccination. The receptors were sampled from a man in his forties or fifties who received an inactivated influenza vaccine. CDR3s include the opening cysteine and the closing phenylalanine or tryptophan. A D gene is named only where the DNA matches it firmly. The size entry is marked missing in some rows and otherwise reads once, few, many or a size class.

TRBV20-1,16,TRBJ2-1,many,TRBD2,CSARGVAGDSYNEQFF,TGCAGTGCTAGGGGCGTAGCGGGAGACTCCTACAATGAGCAGTTCTTC
TRBV5-1,15,TRBJ1-1,NA,TRBD1,CASSLAGTGQTEAFF,TGCGCCAGCAGCTTGGCCGGGACAGGGCAGACTGAAGCTTTCTTT
TRBV29-1,14,TRBJ2-3,NA,NA,CSAFPGTSTDTQYF,TGCAGCGCCTTTCCCGGGACCAGCACAGATACGCAGTATTTT
TRBV5-6,16,TRBJ2-4,few,NA,CASIRGGSGPKNIQYF,TGTGCCAGCATCCGGGGAGGTTCGGGTCCCAAAAACATTCAGTACTTC
TRBV7-2,15,TRBJ2-1,NA,NA,CASSPLAGIYNEQFF,TGTGCCAGCAGCCCTCTGGCGGGAATCTACAATGAGCAGTTCTTC
TRBV5-5,13,TRBJ1-6,few,NA,CASSPSNNSPLHF,TGTGCCAGCAGCCCTTCTAATAATTCACCCCTCCACTTT
TRBV5-1,11,TRBJ2-7,NA,NA,CASGGGGEQYF,TGCGCCAGCGGCGGGGGCGGCGAGCAGTACTTC
TRBV5-1,17,TRBJ2-5,once,NA,CASSDRARGMMRETQYF,TGCGCCAGCAGCGACCGGGCCCGCGGGATGATGAGGGAGACCCAGTACTTC
TRBV20-1,12,TRBJ2-3,many,NA,CSAPRSTDTQYF,TGCAGTGCCCCAAGAAGCACAGATACGCAGTATTTT
TRBV6-6,11,TRBJ2-7,NA,NA,CASGPTHEQYF,TGTGCCAGCGGTCCAACGCACGAGCAGTACTTC
TRBV30,12,TRBJ1-2,NA,NA,CAWGTGSPGYTF,TGTGCCTGGGGAACAGGGTCACCTGGCTACACCTTC
TRBV7-2,14,TRBJ1-1,NA,NA,CASTLGRKNTEAFF,TGTGCCAGCACCCTGGGGAGGAAGAACACTGAAGCTTTCTTT
TRBV20-1,14,TRBJ1-1,few,NA,CSARKDSEGTEAFF,TGCAGTGCTAGAAAGGACTCGGAGGGGACTGAAGCTTTCTTT
TRBV9,15,TRBJ1-3,NA,NA,CASSTGENSGNTIYF,TGTGCCAGCAGTACCGGGGAGAACTCTGGAAACACCATATATTTT
TRBV6-1,13,TRBJ1-2,few,TRBD1,CASSPGTGGGYTF,TGTGCCAGCAGTCCGGGGACAGGGGGTGGCTACACCTTC
TRBV6-1,13,TRBJ2-3,NA,NA,CASSGPKADTQYF,TGTGCCAGCAGTGGGCCCAAGGCAGATACGCAGTATTTT
TRBV7-2,15,TRBJ2-3,NA,TRBD2,CASSPLRGGEDTQYF,TGTGCCAGCAGCCCTCTGCGGGGGGGCGAAGATACGCAGTATTTT
TRBV5-6,14,TRBJ2-7,few,NA,CASSPGTGLAEQYF,TGTGCCAGCAGCCCCGGTACAGGGCTCGCCGAGCAGTACTTC
TRBV5-5,15,TRBJ1-3,NA,NA,CASRQRDFVGNTIYF,TGTGCCAGCAGACAACGGGACTTCGTAGGAAACACCATATATTTT
TRBV5-5,13,TRBJ2-1,few,NA,CASTLWVSNEQFF,TGTGCCAGCACCCTCTGGGTCAGTAATGAGCAGTTCTTC
TRBV4-1,15,TRBJ1-4,few,NA,CASSQPPGNVEKLFF,TGCGCCAGCAGCCAGCCCCCCGGGAATGTTGAAAAACTGTTTTTT
TRBV4-1,15,TRBJ2-1,few,NA,CASSSLEASATEQFF,TGCGCCAGCAGCTCCCTCGAGGCTAGCGCAACTGAGCAGTTCTTC
TRBV12-3/TRBV12-4,16,TRBJ2-3,NA,TRBD2,CASRLSGGRAPDTQYF,TGTGCCAGCAGGCTCTCCGGAGGGAGGGCCCCAGATACGCAGTATTTT
TRBV3-1,12,TRBJ2-1,few,NA,CASSPTGAEQFF,TGTGCCAGCAGCCCGACCGGGGCAGAGCAGTTCTTC
TRBV6-1,15,TRBJ2-7,NA,TRBD1,CASKRGTGDSYEQYF,TGTGCCAGCAAGAGGGGGACAGGGGACAGCTACGAGCAGTACTTC
TRBV5-1,14,TRBJ1-2,few,NA,CASSPSGTNYGYTF,TGCGCCAGCAGCCCCTCCGGGACTAACTATGGCTACACCTTC
TRBV5-5,15,TRBJ2-7,NA,NA,CASSRPGTAGYEQYF,TGTGCCAGCAGTCGCCCCGGCACCGCCGGGTACGAGCAGTACTTC
TRBV2,15,TRBJ1-5,NA,NA,CASSAFRTANQPQHF,TGTGCCAGCAGTGCCTTTCGGACTGCCAATCAGCCCCAGCATTTT
TRBV5-4,15,TRBJ2-3,few,NA,CASRVHGTLTDTQYF,TGTGCCAGCAGGGTTCATGGGACGCTCACAGATACGCAGTATTTT
TRBV12-3/TRBV12-4,16,TRBJ1-4,NA,NA,CASTKDSSRSGEKLFF,TGTGCCAGCACCAAAGACAGTTCCCGAAGCGGCGAAAAACTGTTTTTT
TRBV10-3,16,TRBJ1-5,NA,TRBD1,CAISESGTGGRQPQHF,TGTGCCATCAGTGAGTCTGGGACAGGAGGACGTCAGCCCCAGCATTTT
TRBV29-1,10,TRBJ1-2,NA,NA,CSVELDGYTF,TGCAGCGTGGAACTGGATGGCTACACCTTC
TRBV12-3/TRBV12-4,15,TRBJ2-1,few,TRBD1,CASTPDGTGPNEQFF,TGTGCCAGCACCCCTGATGGGACAGGGCCCAATGAGCAGTTCTTC
TRBV15,19,TRBJ2-1,NA,TRBD2,CATSNSGKGRSSSYNEQFF,TGTGCCACCAGCAATAGCGGGAAGGGTCGTTCAAGCTCCTACAATGAGCAGTTCTTC
TRBV10-3,15,TRBJ1-1,NA,NA,CAISGGLGSNTEAFF,TGTGCCATCAGCGGGGGATTGGGATCGAACACTGAAGCTTTCTTT
TRBV9,16,TRBJ2-3,NA,NA,CASSVRGLTSTDTQYF,TGTGCCAGCAGCGTAAGGGGGTTAACTAGCACAGATACGCAGTATTTT
TRBV6-2/TRBV6-3,16,TRBJ2-7,NA,TRBD2,CASSYSSRGGPDEQYF,TGTGCCAGCAGTTACTCAAGCCGGGGGGGCCCCGACGAGCAGTACTTC